Sequencing of this T cell receptor (beta chain) was carried out in a study of blood T cells in healthy people across ages. Study-level results: Per million T cells, TCR beta diversity dropped about linearly as age rose. Higher diversity and more naive CD4+ cells were features of long-lived donors, compared to aged donors.

Primers used in a second PCR of roughly 6 to 12 cycles were a sample-barcoded 5' primer and a J-beta primer mix. Every sample produced at least 3 million CDR3-containing paired-end reads. TCRdb passed the 5' RACE reads through MiXCR, listing each CDR3 protein once. The repertoire holds approximately 810,000 distinct CDR3 sequences, with about 28% as singletons. For this clonotype: Its specificity is not known. A much larger clone lies a single base off, so this may be a read error.

Germline V gene sequence: CDR1 MNHEY, CDR2 SVGAGI. This CDR3 spans 11 amino acids. Trimming cost V 1 base and J 5 bases, with 2 bases left between them. The chain combines TRBV6-5 with TRBJ1-1; D is ambiguous. The receptor was derived from an elderly woman in good health. The sequencing sample was made of blood. As DNA, the CDR3 is TGTGCCAGCAGTTACTGGACTGAAGCTTTCTTT. It encodes CASSYWTEAFF.